Here is one TCR beta chain with its context. The assay was immunoSEQ multiplex PCR, and TCRdb's table has in-frame clones only and misses some. The repertoire holds 40,000 to 55,000 clones, with roughly nine tenths as singletons. The data stem from a study of T cell changes during pregnancy in multiple sclerosis. V lost 10 bases, J lost 0 bases, and 8 bases stayed unmatched. This CDR3 contains 14 residues. CDR1 and CDR2 (germline): WSHSY, SAAADI. V and J are TRBV10-2 and TRBJ2-7, with TRBD2 identical over 8 bases. This specimen consisted of CD8+ T cells from peripheral blood mononuclear cells, obtained in the second trimester of pregnancy. The source of this sequence is a female donor with multiple sclerosis, enrolled in a pregnancy study. CDR3: CATNLAGSSYEQYF. The DNA for the CDR3 is TGCGCCACCAACTTAGCGGGGAGCTCCTACGAGCAGTACTTC.